A single T cell receptor (beta chain) is shown here with its context. The CDR3 has 18 residues. The germline CDR1 and CDR2 sequences are MNHEY and SMNVEV (reference sequence). Trimming cost V 5 bases and J 3 bases; bases outside gene matches: 9. This sample was included in a study of blood T cell repertoires in COVID-19. The method was immunoSEQ multiplex PCR; TCRdb's version includes in-frame clones alone and lacks a portion of them. The sample contains 330,000 or so clones, about 88% of which appear only once. Sequencing used PBMCs or T cells enriched from blood (not recorded which). J is TRBJ2-3 and V is TRBV27; TRBD2 matches 15 bases. The receptor comes from a woman aged 30 to 39 who had been exposed to COVID-19. The CDR3 bases are TGTGCCAGCAGTCCAGGGACTAGCGGGGGGAGTGGGACAGATACGCAGTATTTT. This sequence encodes CASSPGTSGGSGTDTQYF.